Listed below are T cell receptor beta chains from one sample, sequenced in a study of cytomegalovirus exposure and HLA in healthy donors. Some clones are missing from TCRdb's copy, which holds only in-frame ones; the method was immunoSEQ multiplex PCR. The table records tens of thousands of clones, roughly 80% of them present only once. The sequenced sample consisted of PBMCs. These receptors were collected from a woman aged 25-40 years in good health and CMV-seronegative. The CDR3 runs from the conserved cysteine through the conserved F or W. D genes are given only for firm matches. Some rows mark clone size as missing; the rest say once, few, many or name a class of expanded clone.

d_call: TRBD1
j_call: TRBJ1-2
v_call: TRBV5-5
clone_size: once
cdr3_nt: TGTGCCAGCAGCTTGGTTACCTACAGGGGCCCCGCATTAAGCTATGGCTACACCTTC
cdr3_aa: CASSLVTYRGPALSYGYTF

d_call: NA
j_call: TRBJ2-3
v_call: TRBV6-1
clone_size: NA
cdr3_nt: TGTGCCAGCACGAGGGACACAGATACGCAGTATTTT
cdr3_aa: CASTRDTDTQYF

d_call: NA
j_call: TRBJ2-7
v_call: TRBV7-2
clone_size: NA
cdr3_nt: TGTGCCAGCAGCCTAGGGCCTGGACAGCTCCTCTCCTACGAGCAGTACTTC
cdr3_aa: CASSLGPGQLLSYEQYF

d_call: TRBD1
j_call: TRBJ2-3
v_call: TRBV5-8
clone_size: NA
cdr3_nt: TGTGCCAGCAGCCGCGGTGGAATACAGGGGGTGGGAGATACGCAGTATTTT
cdr3_aa: CASSRGGIQGVGDTQYF

d_call: TRBD1
j_call: TRBJ2-3
v_call: TRBV2
clone_size: few
cdr3_nt: TGTGCCAGCACAGAGGACAGGGCCCTTAGCACAGATACGCAGTATTTT
cdr3_aa: CASTEDRALSTDTQYF

d_call: NA
j_call: TRBJ2-5
v_call: TRBV30
clone_size: few
cdr3_nt: TGTGCCTGGATGGGGGGGGGCATCCAACAAGAGACCCAGTACTTC
cdr3_aa: CAWMGGGIQQETQYF

d_call: NA
j_call: TRBJ2-1
v_call: TRBV14
clone_size: once
cdr3_nt: TGTGCCAGCAGCCAGCGGGGATCCCGACTCCCCAATTCCTACAATGAGCAGTTCTTC
cdr3_aa: CASSQRGSRLPNSYNEQFF

d_call: NA
j_call: TRBJ2-2
v_call: TRBV6-4
clone_size: NA
cdr3_nt: TGTGCCAGCAGTGACTCCCTCTGGGGGGAGAACACCGGGGAGCTGTTTTTT
cdr3_aa: CASSDSLWGENTGELFF

d_call: NA
j_call: TRBJ1-4
v_call: TRBV19
clone_size: NA
cdr3_nt: TGTGCCAGTAGCGGGAAATCAGCAACTAATGAAAAACTGTTTTTT
cdr3_aa: CASSGKSATNEKLFF

d_call: TRBD1
j_call: TRBJ1-3
v_call: TRBV28
clone_size: NA
cdr3_nt: TGTGCCAGCAGTACAGGGGTGAGTGGAAACACCATATATTTT
cdr3_aa: CASSTGVSGNTIYF

d_call: TRBD1
j_call: TRBJ1-5
v_call: TRBV19
clone_size: NA
cdr3_nt: TGTGCCAGTAGTCAATATGAGGGACAGGGCCTTCAGCCCCAGCATTTT
cdr3_aa: CASSQYEGQGLQPQHF

d_call: TRBD2
j_call: TRBJ2-1
v_call: TRBV4-1
clone_size: NA
cdr3_nt: TGCGCCAGCAGGAGACTAGCGGGGGTGGCCTACAATGAGCAGTTCTTC
cdr3_aa: CASRRLAGVAYNEQFF

d_call: TRBD1
j_call: TRBJ2-1
v_call: TRBV6-5
clone_size: NA
cdr3_nt: TGTGCCAGCAGTTACCAACAGGGGGGTGAGCAGTTCTTC
cdr3_aa: CASSYQQGGEQFF

d_call: TRBD2
j_call: TRBJ2-7
v_call: TRBV15
clone_size: NA
cdr3_nt: TGTGCCACCAGCAGAGATCGGGGGGGCGCCTCCTACGAGCAGTACTTC
cdr3_aa: CATSRDRGGASYEQYF

d_call: NA
j_call: TRBJ1-2
v_call: TRBV7-9
clone_size: once
cdr3_nt: TGTGCCAGCAGCTTATATGGCAGGGAAAACTATGGCTACACCTTC
cdr3_aa: CASSLYGRENYGYTF

d_call: TRBD1
j_call: TRBJ1-5
v_call: TRBV6-1
clone_size: NA
cdr3_nt: TGTGCCAGCACCCCGGGACAGATTAATCAGCCCCAGCATTTT
cdr3_aa: CASTPGQINQPQHF

d_call: NA
j_call: TRBJ2-7
v_call: TRBV5-1
clone_size: NA
cdr3_nt: TGCGCCAGCAGCCCCTGGTCGGGGTCCGGGGACGAGCAGTACTTC
cdr3_aa: CASSPWSGSGDEQYF

d_call: NA
j_call: TRBJ1-1
v_call: TRBV9
clone_size: few
cdr3_nt: TGTGCCAGCAGCCCCGAACAGGGTGTGAACACTGAAGCTTTCTTT
cdr3_aa: CASSPEQGVNTEAFF

d_call: TRBD1
j_call: TRBJ2-7
v_call: TRBV5-5
clone_size: NA
cdr3_nt: TGTGCCAGCAGCTACCCAGGGGGCGAGCAGTACTTC
cdr3_aa: CASSYPGGEQYF

d_call: NA
j_call: TRBJ2-3
v_call: TRBV5-1
clone_size: NA
cdr3_nt: TGCGCCAGCAGCTTGAAGGAGGGGGCCGGCACAGATACGCAGTATTTT
cdr3_aa: CASSLKEGAGTDTQYF

d_call: TRBD2
j_call: TRBJ2-1
v_call: TRBV4-3
clone_size: NA
cdr3_nt: TGCGCCAGCAGCCAAGAGGCAGGACATAGCGGGGGGTTTAATGAGCAGTTCTTC
cdr3_aa: CASSQEAGHSGGFNEQFF

d_call: NA
j_call: TRBJ2-7
v_call: TRBV7-2
clone_size: once
cdr3_nt: TGTGCCAGCAGCTCGGACACTTACGAGCAGTACTTC
cdr3_aa: CASSSDTYEQYF

d_call: NA
j_call: TRBJ1-4
v_call: TRBV19
clone_size: NA
cdr3_nt: TGTGCCAGTAGTATAGATCGTCAGGATGGGGAAAAACTGTTTTTT
cdr3_aa: CASSIDRQDGEKLFF

d_call: NA
j_call: TRBJ2-5
v_call: TRBV10-3
clone_size: few
cdr3_nt: TGTGCCATCAGTGAGTCAGGAGGGGAGACCCAGTACTTC
cdr3_aa: CAISESGGETQYF

d_call: NA
j_call: TRBJ1-6
v_call: TRBV19
clone_size: NA
cdr3_nt: TGTGCCAGTAGTATACCGGGGAACGGGTCACCCCTCCACTTT
cdr3_aa: CASSIPGNGSPLHF

d_call: TRBD1
j_call: TRBJ2-1
v_call: TRBV12-5
clone_size: NA
cdr3_nt: TGTGCTAGTGCCTCCCCCTTCGGGACAGGTCCCTACAATGAGCAGTTCTTC
cdr3_aa: CASASPFGTGPYNEQFF

d_call: NA
j_call: TRBJ1-6
v_call: TRBV7-2
clone_size: few
cdr3_nt: TGTGCCAGCACCCCTATACGGGGGAAGTCCTATAATTCACCCCTCCACTTT
cdr3_aa: CASTPIRGKSYNSPLHF

d_call: NA
j_call: TRBJ2-7
v_call: TRBV21-1
clone_size: NA
cdr3_nt: TGTGCCAGCAGCAAGGTAGCCCACGACACGGGGGAGCAGTACTTC
cdr3_aa: CASSKVAHDTGEQYF

d_call: NA
j_call: TRBJ2-7
v_call: TRBV7-9
clone_size: NA
cdr3_nt: TGTGCCAGCAGCTACAGGGGGGGCCGGGAGCAGTACTTC
cdr3_aa: CASSYRGGREQYF

d_call: TRBD1
j_call: TRBJ2-1
v_call: TRBV9
clone_size: NA
cdr3_nt: TGTGCCAGCAGTAATTTAAATCGGGACAGGGGGAATGAGCAGTTCTTC
cdr3_aa: CASSNLNRDRGNEQFF

d_call: TRBD1
j_call: TRBJ2-1
v_call: TRBV19
clone_size: NA
cdr3_nt: TGTGCCAGTACCTCTTCCGGGACAGGGAGCTACAATGAGCAGTTCTTC
cdr3_aa: CASTSSGTGSYNEQFF

d_call: TRBD1
j_call: TRBJ1-2
v_call: TRBV19
clone_size: NA
cdr3_nt: TGTGCCAGTAGTTGGGCGAGGACAGGGAAGGGCTACACCTTC
cdr3_aa: CASSWARTGKGYTF

d_call: NA
j_call: TRBJ2-3
v_call: TRBV27
clone_size: once
cdr3_nt: TGTGCCAGCAGTTTACTTTCCGGCACAGATACGCAGTATTTT
cdr3_aa: CASSLLSGTDTQYF

d_call: NA
j_call: TRBJ2-5
v_call: TRBV5-1
clone_size: NA
cdr3_nt: TGCGCCAGCAGCTTGTGGGAGGAGACCCAGTACTTC
cdr3_aa: CASSLWEETQYF

d_call: TRBD1
j_call: TRBJ1-1
v_call: TRBV6-5
clone_size: once
cdr3_nt: TGTGCCAGCAGGGCGATCAGGGGGAGTACTGAAGCTTTCTTT
cdr3_aa: CASRAIRGSTEAFF

d_call: NA
j_call: TRBJ2-2
v_call: TRBV28
clone_size: NA
cdr3_nt: TGTGCCAGCAGTCGCCCATGGGGACGGGACTTCTCCGGGGAGCTGTTTTTT
cdr3_aa: CASSRPWGRDFSGELFF

d_call: NA
j_call: TRBJ2-1
v_call: TRBV30
clone_size: NA
cdr3_nt: TGTGCCTGGAGTCCCTGGGCAGGGGCGCCTTCCTACAATGAGCAGTTCTTC
cdr3_aa: CAWSPWAGAPSYNEQFF

d_call: NA
j_call: TRBJ1-1
v_call: TRBV7-6
clone_size: few
cdr3_nt: TGTGCCAGCAGCTTACGAGGGCCGAACACTGAAGCTTTCTTT
cdr3_aa: CASSLRGPNTEAFF

d_call: TRBD1
j_call: TRBJ2-7
v_call: TRBV28
clone_size: NA
cdr3_nt: TGTGCCAGCGTTGCTGGGACAGCCACCTACGAGCAGTACTTC
cdr3_aa: CASVAGTATYEQYF

d_call: NA
j_call: TRBJ1-1
v_call: TRBV14
clone_size: NA
cdr3_nt: TGTGCCAGCAGCCACGACCCGGGGGGAACTGAAGCTTTCTTT
cdr3_aa: CASSHDPGGTEAFF

d_call: TRBD1
j_call: TRBJ2-2
v_call: TRBV6-6
clone_size: once
cdr3_nt: TGTGCCAGCAGTCGACAGGGCACCGGGGAGCTGTTTTTT
cdr3_aa: CASSRQGTGELFF